This T cell receptor beta chain was identified during a study of shared clonotypes between healthy human individuals. Selected positively for CCR7 and CD45RO-negative, naive CD8 cells excluded terminally differentiated effector memory CD45RA+ cells. Sequenced by immunoSEQ multiplex PCR; TCRdb stores in-frame clones only, minus some. Of approximately 740,000 clones in the sample, 80% to 95% were seen once. This clone was counted a few times. Trimming at V came to 7 bases and at J to 4 bases, leaving 13 bases not matched to a gene. The CDR3 is made up of 16 amino acids. Germline CDR1 and CDR2: MGHRA and YSYEKL.

The J gene is TRBJ2-1, the V gene TRBV4-1, with 7 positions matching TRBD2. Sequencing was done on a sample of naive CD8+ T cells sorted from blood. This TCR derives from a man younger than 40 in good health. CDR3 in DNA: TGCGCCAGCACCGACGGGCCTAGCGGAACTTACAATGAGCAGTTCTTC. It specifies CASTDGPSGTYNEQFF.